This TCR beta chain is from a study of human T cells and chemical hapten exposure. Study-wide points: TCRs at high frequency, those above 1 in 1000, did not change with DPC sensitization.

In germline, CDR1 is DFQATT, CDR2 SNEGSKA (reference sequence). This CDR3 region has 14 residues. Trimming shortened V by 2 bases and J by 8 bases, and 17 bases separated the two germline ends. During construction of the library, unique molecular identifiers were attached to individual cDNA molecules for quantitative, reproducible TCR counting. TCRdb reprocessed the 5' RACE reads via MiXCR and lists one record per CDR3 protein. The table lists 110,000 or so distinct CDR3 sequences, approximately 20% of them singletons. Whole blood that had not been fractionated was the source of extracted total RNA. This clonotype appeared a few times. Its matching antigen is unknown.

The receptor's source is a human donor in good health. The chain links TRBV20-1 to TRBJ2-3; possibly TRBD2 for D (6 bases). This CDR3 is CSARFSGLGGTQYF. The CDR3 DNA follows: TGCAGTGCTAGATTTAGCGGTTTGGGTGGTACGCAGTATTTT.